These T cell receptor beta chains were read from a single sample in a study of identical twins. TCRdb independently ran MiXCR on the 5' RACE reads; one entry per CDR3 protein. The sample carries 350,000 or so distinct CDR3 sequences, approximately 13% recorded once. The sample was also reused in another study, on yellow fever vaccine responses in identical twins.

Sequencing was done on a sample of CD8+ T cells sorted from blood. The source is a woman aged 18-35 years in good health. CDR3s include the opening cysteine and the closing phenylalanine or tryptophan. A D gene is named only where the DNA matches it firmly. Expanded clones get a size class; other rows say once, few or many, or leave the size out.

V gene	D gene	J gene	clone size	CDR3 DNA	CDR3 protein
TRBV27	TRBD2	TRBJ2-5	-	TGTGCCAGCAGTTTATGGGGGGGGATAAGGGAGACCCAGTACTTC	CASSLWGGIRETQYF
TRBV6-5	TRBD1	TRBJ1-2	-	TGTGCCAGCAGTTACTCCATCAACGACAGGGATTATGGCTACACCTTC	CASSYSINDRDYGYTF
TRBV20-1	-	TRBJ1-3	-	TGCAGTGCAGGGACGGGCTCTGGAAACACCATATATTTT	CSAGTGSGNTIYF
TRBV29-1	-	TRBJ1-2	few	TGCAGCGTTGAATATCGGGGGGATGGCTACACCTTC	CSVEYRGDGYTF
TRBV29-1	TRBD1	TRBJ1-6	few	TGCAGCGTAGCGGCAGGGGGCGAAAATTCACCCCTCCACTTT	CSVAAGGENSPLHF
TRBV12-3/TRBV12-4	-	TRBJ1-1	many	TGTGCCAGCAGTTTTAGACAGGTGAACACTGAAGCTTTCTTT	CASSFRQVNTEAFF
TRBV5-1	-	TRBJ2-1	few	TGCGCCAGCAGCTTGGGGGTCGGGAGAGGCTACAATGAGCAGTTCTTC	CASSLGVGRGYNEQFF
TRBV5-6	-	TRBJ2-2	-	TGTGCCAGCAGCGGTTTCCACACCGGGGAGCTGTTTTTT	CASSGFHTGELFF
TRBV29-1	-	TRBJ2-5	few	TGCAGCGCCGCGGAGGGGTCGGAGACCCAGTACTTC	CSAAEGSETQYF
TRBV12-3/TRBV12-4	TRBD2	TRBJ2-1	-	TGTGCCAGCAGCGGACTAGCCGACGAGCAGTTCTTC	CASSGLADEQFF
TRBV20-1	-	TRBJ2-5	-	TGCAGTGCTAGAGATAGGAGGTTAGTCGGCCCGGCTAGCGACCAAGAGACCCAGTACTTC	CSARDRRLVGPASDQETQYF
TRBV27	-	TRBJ1-2	few	TGTGCCAGCAGTCCCTCAAGCAGGGCCTATGGCTACACCTTC	CASSPSSRAYGYTF
TRBV7-9	-	TRBJ2-7	-	TGTGCCAGCAGCGAAACCGGAGGCCCACCAACGACCTACGAGCAGTACTTC	CASSETGGPPTTYEQYF
TRBV20-1	TRBD1	TRBJ1-1	few	TGCAGTGCTAGGGCCACAGGGGAATCGGAAGCTTTCTTT	CSARATGESEAFF
TRBV12-3/TRBV12-4	-	TRBJ2-1	few	TGTGCCAGCAGAGGACCGACCAATGAGCAGTTCTTC	CASRGPTNEQFF
TRBV6-1	TRBD2	TRBJ2-2	few	TGTGCCAGCAGTGAAGGGGGGGACTATAACACCGGGGAGCTGTTTTTT	CASSEGGDYNTGELFF
TRBV4-1	-	TRBJ2-7	few	TGCGCCAGCAGCCAAGAACGGGGGTCCCCCTACGAGCAGTACTTC	CASSQERGSPYEQYF
TRBV4-1	-	TRBJ1-1	few	TGCGCCAGCAGCCAAGATCTCGGACTGGACAGCGGCACTGAAGCTTTCTTT	CASSQDLGLDSGTEAFF
TRBV7-9	-	TRBJ1-4	few	TGTGCCAGCAGCTTAGTGGCAGGCCGTGAAAAACTGTTTTTT	CASSLVAGREKLFF
TRBV6-4	TRBD2	TRBJ2-1	few	TGTGCCAGCAGTGACCTGGCTAGCGGTTCCTACAATGAGCAGTTCTTC	CASSDLASGSYNEQFF
TRBV5-1	-	TRBJ2-7	few	TGCGCCAGCAGCTTGGAATGGGCCTACGAGCAGTACTTC	CASSLEWAYEQYF
TRBV28	-	TRBJ1-1	-	TGTGCCAGCAGACCCGGGGGGCTAAGAGTGAACACTGAAGCTTTCTTT	CASRPGGLRVNTEAFF
TRBV9	-	TRBJ2-6	few	TGTGCCAGCAGCGGGTCTGCTGGGGCCAACGTCCTGACTTTC	CASSGSAGANVLTF
TRBV29-1	-	TRBJ2-1	many	TGCAGCGTCACCCTAAGGGATGAGCAGTTCTTC	CSVTLRDEQFF
TRBV4-1	-	TRBJ2-3	-	TGCGCCAGCAGCCAAGAGAGGCGGAGCACAGATACGCAGTATTTT	CASSQERRSTDTQYF
TRBV4-2	TRBD1	TRBJ1-2	few	TGTGCCAGCAGCCAAGAAGAGGCCGGGACAGGACCCTATGGCTACACCTTC	CASSQEEAGTGPYGYTF
TRBV20-1	-	TRBJ2-4	-	TGCAGTGCTAGAGAGAAAGGATTTTTAGCCAAAAACATTCAGTACTTC	CSAREKGFLAKNIQYF
TRBV28	TRBD1	TRBJ2-7	few	TGTGCCAGCAGTTCACTGACAGGGGGAGGTTACGAGCAGTACTTC	CASSSLTGGGYEQYF
TRBV20-1	-	TRBJ1-3	few	TGCAGTGCTAGAAGTGACACCAGCTCTGGAAACACCATATATTTT	CSARSDTSSGNTIYF
TRBV4-1	-	TRBJ2-2	many	TGCGCCAGCAGCGGCAGGGAGCTGTTTTTT	CASSGRELFF
TRBV29-1	-	TRBJ2-7	few	TGCAGCGTTGAAACTGACAGGGCGGGATACGAGCAGTACTTC	CSVETDRAGYEQYF
TRBV3-1	TRBD2	TRBJ2-5	-	TGTGCCAGCAGCGACCGGGTAGCGGGGTCCCAAGAGACCCAGTACTTC	CASSDRVAGSQETQYF
TRBV7-6	TRBD1	TRBJ2-2	few	TGTGCCAGCAGCGGTACCGGGACAGGAGAAAACACCGGGGAGCTGTTTTTT	CASSGTGTGENTGELFF
TRBV29-1	-	TRBJ2-1	few	TGCAGCGTTGACGGGGGATGGGATGAGCAGTTCTTC	CSVDGGWDEQFF
TRBV20-1	TRBD1	TRBJ2-1	many	TGCAGTGCGTCCCAGGGGGATCTTGAGCAGTTCTTC	CSASQGDLEQFF
TRBV5-1	TRBD1	TRBJ2-7	many	TGCGCCAGCAGTCCCCGGGACAGACCCTACGAGCAGTACTTC	CASSPRDRPYEQYF
TRBV7-9	-	TRBJ2-5	many	TGTGCCAGCAGCCCGGCGAGTGGGGGTGCAGAGACCCAGTACTTC	CASSPASGGAETQYF
TRBV4-1	TRBD2	TRBJ2-7	many	TGCGCCAGCAGCCAAGAATCGGCGGCGGGAGACGAGCAGTACTTC	CASSQESAAGDEQYF
TRBV4-1	TRBD2	TRBJ2-1	-	TGCGCCAGCAGCCAATGGGCGCGGGGGGGCAGGGATGAGCAGTTCTTC	CASSQWARGGRDEQFF
TRBV28	TRBD2	TRBJ2-1	-	TGTGCCAGCAGTTTAGGTCCGGGACTAGCGGGAGTATATGAGCAGTTCTTC	CASSLGPGLAGVYEQFF
TRBV9	-	TRBJ1-2	few	TGTGCCAGCAGCGTATCGGAGGGTGGCTACACCTTC	CASSVSEGGYTF
TRBV11-2	-	TRBJ2-1	-	TGTGCCAGCAGCTCCTCCGGCGGGATGGGGGATGAGCAGTTCTTC	CASSSSGGMGDEQFF
TRBV6-1	-	TRBJ2-5	few	TGTGCCAGCATTGCGCATAGTGAGACCCAGTACTTC	CASIAHSETQYF
TRBV6-1	-	TRBJ2-7	few	TGTGCCAGCAGTAGCGCCAGCTCCTACGAGCAGTACTTC	CASSSASSYEQYF
TRBV29-1	-	TRBJ1-1	-	TGCAGCGCTGGGCAGACTCTCACTGAAGCTTTCTTT	CSAGQTLTEAFF
TRBV4-1	-	TRBJ2-4	many	TGCGCCAGCAGCCAAGGAGCCCCAACCAAAAACATTCAGTACTTC	CASSQGAPTKNIQYF
TRBV28	TRBD2	TRBJ2-3	-	TGTGCCAGCAGTTACGGGACTGACGGGAGGACCCCCACAGATACGCAGTATTTT	CASSYGTDGRTPTDTQYF